The clone carrying this T cell receptor delta chain came up many times. This CDR3 contains 14 residues. The germline CDR1 and CDR2 sequences are GEAIGNYY and EKD. Trimming cost V 3 bases and J 2 bases; bases outside gene matches: 3. TCRdb re-called the multiplex PCR reads with CATT. The sample yields 85,000 to 90,000 delta-chain clones, approximately 1.4% seen once. The sample originates from a study of γδ T cells in repeated Plasmodium falciparum infection. Vgamma9/Vdelta2+ and Vdelta2-negative gammadelta T cells were flow-sorted from PBMC for bulk sequencing. This sequence was found in a pool of human donors (malaria-infected and uninfected, not separated). V gene TRDV2 combines with J gene TRDJ1, with TRDD3 matching over 9 bases. The sequencing input was gamma-delta T cells from blood. The CDR3 loop is CACDALGDTDKLIF. In nucleotides, the CDR3 is TGTGCCTGTGACGCCCTGGGGGATACCGATAAACTCATCTTT.